One and the same sample provided the 31 T cell receptor beta chains below, sequenced in a study of cytomegalovirus exposure and HLA in healthy donors. The PCR used 60 Vbeta and 13 Jbeta primers. Repertoires were generated with immunoSEQ multiplex PCR, while TCRdb's copy carries only in-frame clones and drops some. In total, the table holds about 48,000 clones. The material sequenced was PBMCs. Source of these receptors: a woman between 40 and 55 years old in good health and CMV-seronegative.

The V and J genes are TRBV18 and TRBJ1-6, with TRBD1 matching 8 bases. With 8 bases clipped from V and 9 bases from J, the junction kept 9 bases outside the gene matches. The CDR3 is 14 residues long. The germline V gene has CDR1 KGHSH and CDR2 LQKENI. This CDR3 reads CASTPGTGLSPLHF. In DNA, the CDR3 is TGTGCCAGCACCCCCGGGACAGGTCTTTCACCCCTCCACTTT.

The genes are TRBV7-9 and TRBJ2-7, with D possibly TRBD2 on 5 matching bases. V lost 5 bases and J 0 bases, leaving 17 bases between the germline ends. In germline, CDR1 is SEHNR, CDR2 FQNEAQ (reference sequence). CDR3 length equals 16 residues. CDR3 protein: CASSGPEGYSSYEQYF. CDR3 bases: TGTGCCAGCAGCGGACCAGAGGGCTACAGCTCCTACGAGCAGTACTTC.

V is TRBV5-1 and J is TRBJ2-2, with D hard to call. Trimming left V 0 bases short and J 4 bases short, with 7 bases between. The CDR3 spans 14 residues. Germline CDR1 reads SGHRS; CDR2 reads YFSETQ. The CDR3 DNA reads TGCGCCAGCAGCTTGGCCCCGGGCACCGGGGAGCTGTTTTTT. Translated: CASSLAPGTGELFF.

The chain has TRBV20-1 and TRBJ2-7; D is perhaps TRBD2 (6 bases). Per the germline V gene, CDR1 is DFQATT and CDR2 is SNEGSKA (reference sequence). The V end was cut by 6 bases, the J end by 1 base, with 7 bases between. This CDR3 comprises 11 residues. The CDR3 reads CSAGGSYEQYF. CDR3 coding DNA: TGCAGTGCCGGGGGTTCCTACGAGCAGTACTTC.

For this clone: The junction differs from germline at one of its ends, possibly a read error. The CDR3 DNA reads as TGTGCCAGCAATGAACCGGGACAGGGGGACACTGAAGCTTTCTTT. Amino acid sequence: CASNEPGQGDTEAFF. The rearrangement joins TRBV6-1 to TRBJ1-1; 11 bases match TRBD1. The CDR3 is 15 residues long. Germline values: CDR1 MNHNS, CDR2 SASEGT.

The chain is built from TRBV7-9 and TRBJ1-3, with D perhaps matching TRBD1 (6 bases). Germline V lookup: CDR1 SEHNR, CDR2 FQNEAQ (reference sequence). The CDR3 consists of 15 residues. Trimming cost V 4 bases and J 2 bases, with 12 bases left between them. CDR3 in DNA: TGTGCCAGCAGCTCTAACAGGGAACCTGGAAACACCATATATTTT. Its protein product is CASSSNREPGNTIYF.

The V gene is TRBV9, the J gene TRBJ1-1; D gene unclear. The CDR3 consists of 14 residues. Between the trimmed V and J ends, which lost 0 bases and 1 base, there was a span of 7 bases. In germline, CDR1 is SGDLS, CDR2 YYNGEE. The CDR3 DNA reads TGTGCCAGCAGCGTAGCCTCCGGGAACACTGAAGCTTTCTTT. This codes for CASSVASGNTEAFF.

The V gene is TRBV29-1, the J gene TRBJ2-7; no definite D call. V shed 0 bases and J shed 9 bases, with 9 bases lying between them. Germline CDR1 reads SQVTM; CDR2 reads ANQGSEA. There are 11 residues in the CDR3. This CDR3 reads CSVEDGLAQYF. The CDR3 bases are TGCAGCGTTGAAGATGGGCTGGCGCAGTACTTC.

This chain links TRBV19 with TRBJ1-1; D is unclear. Trimming removed 3 bases from V and 4 bases from J, with 15 bases in between. Germline CDR1 and CDR2: LNHDA and SQIVND (reference sequence). The CDR3 loop spans 15 amino acids. CDR3 sequence: CASSMLRGSGTEAFF. In DNA form, the CDR3 reads TGTGCCAGTAGTATGTTACGGGGTTCCGGCACTGAAGCTTTCTTT. Combining the CDR3 with reference TRBV19 and TRBJ1-1 gives the whole variable domain DGGITQSPKYLFRKEGQNVTLSCEQNLNHDAMYWYRQDPGQGLRLIYYSQIVNDFQKGDIAEGYSVSREKKESFPLTVTSAQKNPTAFYLCASSMLRGSGTEAFFGQGTRLTVV.

The CDR3 DNA reads as TGTGCCTGGGGACAGGGATTCGCTGGAAACACCATATATTTT. Translated: CAWGQGFAGNTIYF. The rearrangement links TRBV30 to TRBJ1-3, with TRBD1 identical over 8 bases. The V gene's germline CDR1 is GTSNPN and CDR2 SVGIG (reference sequence). Losses at the gene ends were 5 bases for V and 2 bases for J; bases not matched to a gene: 5. The CDR3 covers 14 residues.

The chain couples TRBV5-1 to TRBJ2-7; weak D call: TRBD1 (5 bases). In germline, CDR1 is SGHRS, CDR2 YFSETQ. Trimming removed 3 bases from V and 4 bases from J, with 17 bases in between. The CDR3 loop spans 15 amino acids. The DNA for the CDR3 is TGCGCCAGCAGCTCCGCAGGGCAGAAACTTTACGAGCAGTACTTC. This codes for CASSSAGQKLYEQYF.

The chain is built from TRBV6-6 and TRBJ1-2, with TRBD1 identical over 7 bases. Germline V gene lookup returns CDR1 MNHNY and CDR2 SVGAGI (reference sequence). The trim removed 6 bases at V and 4 bases at J, leaving 5 bases unmatched. This CDR3 has 13 residues. CDR3 bases: TGTGCCAGCAGCTCTACAGGGGTCTATGGCTACACCTTC. Protein product: CASSSTGVYGYTF.

This chain joins TRBV29-1 and TRBJ1-3; 7 positions agree with TRBD1. The V gene end was trimmed by 4 bases and the J gene end by 5 bases; junction bases not matched to a gene: 11. This CDR3 region has 15 residues. Germline CDR1 reads SQVTM; CDR2 reads ANQGSEA. Here the CDR3 reads CSVVRSEGARNTIYF. The CDR3 DNA is TGCAGCGTTGTTAGATCGGAGGGGGCCAGAAACACCATATATTTT.

Concerning this clone: The junction departs from the called germline gene at one end, perhaps through a read error. The chain is built from TRBV6-9 and TRBJ2-1; 11 bases are shared with TRBD2. Germline loops: CDR1 MNHGY, CDR2 SVAAGI. This CDR3 is 18 amino acids long. CDR3 sequence (DNA): TGTGCCAGCAGTTATATGTCTAGCGGGGGGAGCTCCGACAATGAGCAGTTCTTC. Residues: CASSYMSSGGSSDNEQFF.

The V and J genes are TRBV29-1 and TRBJ1-1, with D unclear. V lost 1 base and J lost 0, with 18 bases in between. CDR1 is SQVTM, CDR2 ANQGSEA, per germline. There are 17 residues in the CDR3. Here the CDR3 reads CSVEGSYGGGMNTEAFF. CDR3 in DNA: TGCAGCGTTGAAGGAAGTTATGGCGGTGGAATGAACACTGAAGCTTTCTTT.

The rearrangement links TRBV9 to TRBJ2-3; 12 nucleotides align to TRBD2. The CDR3 is made up of 16 amino acids. The ends lost 1 base at V and 6 bases at J; junction bases unmatched: 6. Germline assignment: CDR1 SGDLS and CDR2 YYNGEE. CDR3 region: CASSVLAGGPGDTQYF. DNA of the CDR3: TGTGCCAGCAGCGTACTAGCGGGGGGGCCCGGGGATACGCAGTATTTT.

Notes on this clone: The conserved phenylalanine or tryptophan normally closing the CDR3 is absent here, so this likely arose from a read error. The rearrangement joins TRBV7-9 to TRBJ1-6; D is possibly TRBD1 (6 bases). The CDR3 is made up of 12 amino acids. Between the trimmed V and J ends, which lost 5 bases and 15 bases, there was a span of 14 bases. In germline, CDR1 is SEHNR, CDR2 FQNEAQ (reference sequence). The CDR3 region has the DNA TGTGCCAGCAGCGCAACCGAGGGGGTCCTCCACCTT. The encoded protein is CASSATEGVLHL.

The chain links TRBV4-2 to TRBJ2-3, with D possibly matching TRBD2 (5 bases). CDR3 size: 17 residues. The germline CDR1 and CDR2 sequences are LGHNA and YNFKEQ. Deletions cut 1 base from V and 2 bases from J, with 16 bases between. CDR3 sequence (DNA): TGTGCCAGCAGCCAAGCGTATGCTAGCCCTAACACAGATACGCAGTATTTT. This sequence encodes CASSQAYASPNTDTQYF.

The rearrangement links TRBV5-6 to TRBJ1-4; D unclear. Trimming pared 0 bases from V and 4 bases from J, leaving 7 bases between. The germline V gene has CDR1 SGHDT and CDR2 YYEEEE. The CDR3 contains 14 residues. The CDR3 here is CASSLAGINEKLFF. CDR3 DNA: TGTGCCAGCAGCTTGGCAGGAATTAATGAAAAACTGTTTTTT.

Comment on this clone: A read error may produce the germline difference seen at one junction end. This chain connects TRBV30 to TRBJ2-7; weak D call: TRBD1 (6 bases). The CDR3 is 15 residues long. Germline CDR1 reads GTSNPN; CDR2 reads SVGIG (reference sequence). The CDR3 sequence: CAGSRFGTSTYEQYF. The DNA of the CDR3 is TGTGCCGGGAGTAGATTCGGGACAAGCACCTACGAGCAGTACTTC. Full variable domain (remainder filled in from reference TRBV30 and TRBJ2-7): SQTIHQWPATLVQPVGSPLSLECTVEGTSNPNLYWYRQAAGRGLQLLFYSVGIGQISSEVPQNLSASRPQDRQFILSSKKLLLSDSGFYLCAGSRFGTSTYEQYFGPGTRLTVT.

V is TRBV18 and J is TRBJ2-6; perhaps TRBD1 as D (6 bases). Trimming pared 6 bases from V and 1 base from J, leaving 7 bases between. The CDR3 length is 14 residues. Germline V CDR1 and CDR2: KGHSH, LQKENI. CDR3 DNA sequence: TGTGCCAGCTCCCAGGGGTCTGGGGCCAACGTCCTGACTTTC. The encoded protein is CASSQGSGANVLTF.

This chain links TRBV5-1 with TRBJ1-2, with D unclear. The CDR3 spans 14 residues. Per germline, CDR1 SGHRS and CDR2 YFSETQ. The V end lost 0 bases, the J end lost 3 bases, and 9 bases lay between the germline ends. CDR3 protein: CASSLVADDYGYTF. The DNA of the CDR3 is TGCGCCAGCAGCTTGGTTGCAGATGACTATGGCTACACCTTC.

This chain links TRBV7-2 with TRBJ1-6, with TRBD1 matching 7 bases. The CDR3 consists of 17 residues. J was trimmed by 9 bases and V by 2 bases; bases with no gene match: 13. The germline V gene encodes CDR1 SGHTA and CDR2 FQGNSA. The CDR3 nucleotides are TGTGCCAGCAGCTTACAGGCGGGGGGACAGTTTGGTTCACCCCTCCACTTT. It translates to CASSLQAGGQFGSPLHF.

This chain connects TRBV27 to TRBJ1-4, with D unclear. From germline, CDR1 is MNHEY and CDR2 SMNVEV (reference sequence). V gave up 5 bases and J gave up 0 bases, with 16 bases separating them. The CDR3 has 17 amino acids. CDR3 DNA: TGTGCCAGCAGTGAGACACGGGAGGAGGCAACTAATGAAAAACTGTTTTTT. This codes for CASSETREEATNEKLFF. The variable domain in full, completed from reference TRBV27 and TRBJ1-4, reads EAQVTQNPRYLITVTGKKLTVTCSQNMNHEYMSWYRQDPGLGLRQIYYSMNVEVTDKGDVPEGYKVSRKEKRNFPLILESPSPNQTSLYFCASSETREEATNEKLFFGSGTQLSVL.

The V gene is TRBV5-1, the J gene TRBJ2-7, with D possibly TRBD2 on 5 matching bases. The CDR3 covers 14 residues. V was trimmed by 4 bases and J by 6 bases, leaving 17 bases between them. Germline V gives CDR1 SGHRS, CDR2 YFSETQ. The CDR3 spells CASSPSGIYREQYF. The CDR3 nucleotides are TGCGCCAGCAGCCCGTCCGGGATATACCGCGAGCAGTACTTC.

The genes are TRBV19 and TRBJ1-2; 8 nucleotides agree with TRBD1. This CDR3 is built from 14 residues. V shed 0 bases, J shed 4 bases, and the junction held 1 base outside the gene matches. In germline, CDR1 is LNHDA, CDR2 SQIVND (reference sequence). CDR3 in amino acids: CASSIDQGAYGYTF. The CDR3 DNA reads as TGTGCCAGTAGTATAGATCAGGGGGCCTATGGCTACACCTTC.

The rearrangement uses TRBV10-3 and TRBJ2-1; tentative D call: TRBD1 (6 bases). The CDR3 consists of 14 residues. Germline CDR1 reads ENHRY; CDR2 reads SYGVKD. Trimming left V 10 bases short and J 2 bases short, with 15 bases between. The CDR3 region has the DNA TGTGCCACAGGACAGTCCTCCCCCTACAATGAGCAGTTCTTC. Residues: CATGQSSPYNEQFF.

V usage is TRBV5-1 and J usage is TRBJ1-1; the D is unclear. The CDR3 runs 14 residues. V shed 0 bases and J shed 2 bases, with 8 bases lying between them. CDR1 is SGHRS, CDR2 YFSETQ, per germline. The CDR3 DNA reads as TGCGCCAGCAGCTTGGACTCATTAAACACTGAAGCTTTCTTT. This translates into CASSLDSLNTEAFF. Drawing the rest from reference TRBV5-1 and TRBJ1-1, the complete variable domain is KAGVTQTPRYLIKTRGQQVTLSCSPISGHRSVSWYQQTPGQGLQFLFEYFSETQRNKGNFPGRFSGRQFSNSRSEMNVSTLELGDSALYLCASSLDSLNTEAFFGQGTRLTVV.

CDR3 DNA: TGCGCCAGCAGCCAAGACCGGATCCTAACAGGGGGAACTAACTATGGCTACACCTTC. Translation gives CASSQDRILTGGTNYGYTF. The chain is built from TRBV4-1 and TRBJ1-2, with TRBD1 identical over 8 bases. The germline gives CDR1 MGHRA, CDR2 YSYEKL. CDR3 length equals 19 residues. V trimming: 0 bases; J trimming: 0 bases; junction bases outside the gene matches: 12.

Comments on this clone: The CDR3 ends on some other residue instead of the conserved phenylalanine or tryptophan, so this is likely a read error. The V and J genes are TRBV7-9 and TRBJ1-3; the D is unclear. The germline V gene encodes CDR1 SEHNR and CDR2 FQNEAQ (reference sequence). The germline V and J ends were trimmed by 4 bases and 4 bases, with 5 bases remaining between them. The CDR3 is 12 residues long. CDR3 sequence reads: CASSSQGNTIYS. The CDR3 DNA reads as TGTGCCAGCAGCTCACAGGGAAACACCATATATTCT.

The rearrangement uses TRBV5-1 and TRBJ1-2; D is possibly TRBD1 (5 bases). The V and J ends lost 4 bases and 2 bases respectively, with 15 bases between them. This CDR3 has 15 amino acids. The germline V gene has CDR1 SGHRS and CDR2 YFSETQ. Here the CDR3 reads CASSGGGYQNYGYTF. Written as DNA, the CDR3 is TGCGCCAGCAGCGGGGGGGGATACCAGAACTATGGCTACACCTTC.